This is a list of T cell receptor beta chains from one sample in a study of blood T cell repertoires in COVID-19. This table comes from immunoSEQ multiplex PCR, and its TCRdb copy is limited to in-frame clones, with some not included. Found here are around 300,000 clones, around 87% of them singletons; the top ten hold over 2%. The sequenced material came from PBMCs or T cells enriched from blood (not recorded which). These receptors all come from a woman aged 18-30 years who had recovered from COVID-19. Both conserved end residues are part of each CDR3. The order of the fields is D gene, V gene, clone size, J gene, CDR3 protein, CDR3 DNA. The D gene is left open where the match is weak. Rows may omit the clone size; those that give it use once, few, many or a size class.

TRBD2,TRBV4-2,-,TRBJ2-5,CASSQRLAGETQYF,TGTGCCAGCAGCCAAAGACTAGCGGGAGAGACCCAGTACTTC
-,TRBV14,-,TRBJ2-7,CASSHPGISYEQYF,TGTGCCAGCAGCCATCCAGGAATCTCCTACGAGCAGTACTTC
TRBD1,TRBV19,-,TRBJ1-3,CASSIQGEAGNTIYF,TGTGCCAGTAGTATCCAGGGGGAGGCTGGAAACACCATATATTTT
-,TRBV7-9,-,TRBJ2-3,CASSPRDLDTQYF,TGTGCCAGCAGCCCACGGGATCTAGATACGCAGTATTTT
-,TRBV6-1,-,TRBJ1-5,CASSEQAADQPQHF,TGTGCCAGCAGTGAACAGGCCGCAGATCAGCCCCAGCATTTT
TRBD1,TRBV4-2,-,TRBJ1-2,CASSPRTGGYGYTF,TGTGCCAGCAGCCCGCGGACAGGGGGCTATGGCTACACCTTC
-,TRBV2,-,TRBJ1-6,CASSVGGGNTLHF,TGTGCCAGCAGTGTAGGTGGAGGTAACACCCTCCACTTT
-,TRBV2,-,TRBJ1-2,CASTQGVGSYGYTF,TGTGCCAGCACCCAGGGCGTGGGGTCCTATGGCTACACCTTC
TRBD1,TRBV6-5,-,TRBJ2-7,CASRQGTGGSGEQYF,TGTGCCAGCAGGCAAGGGACAGGGGGCTCGGGCGAGCAGTACTTC
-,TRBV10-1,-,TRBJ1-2,CASSESPGANYGYTF,TGCGCCAGCAGTGAGTCGCCAGGGGCTAACTATGGCTACACCTTC
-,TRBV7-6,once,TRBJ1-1,CASSFGGRTLNTEAFF,TGTGCCAGCAGCTTCGGGGGTAGGACCCTGAACACTGAAGCTTTCTTT